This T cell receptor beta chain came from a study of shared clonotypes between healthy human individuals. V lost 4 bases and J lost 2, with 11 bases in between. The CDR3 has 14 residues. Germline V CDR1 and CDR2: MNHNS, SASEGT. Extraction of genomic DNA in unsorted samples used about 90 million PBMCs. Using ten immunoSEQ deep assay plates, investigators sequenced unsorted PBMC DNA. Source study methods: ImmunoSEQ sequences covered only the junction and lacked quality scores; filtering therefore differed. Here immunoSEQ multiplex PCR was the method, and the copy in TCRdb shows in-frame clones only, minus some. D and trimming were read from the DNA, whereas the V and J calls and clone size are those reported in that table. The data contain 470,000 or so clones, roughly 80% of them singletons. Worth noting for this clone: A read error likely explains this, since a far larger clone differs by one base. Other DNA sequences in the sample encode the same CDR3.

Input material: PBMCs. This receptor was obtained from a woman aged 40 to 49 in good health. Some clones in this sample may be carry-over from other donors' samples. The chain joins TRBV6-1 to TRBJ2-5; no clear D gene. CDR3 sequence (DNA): TGTGCCAGCAGTGTAAAAGAGGAACAAGAGACCCAGTACTTC. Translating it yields CASSVKEEQETQYF.